This T cell receptor beta chain was recovered during a study of cytomegalovirus exposure and HLA in healthy donors. Germline assignment: CDR1 SGHNT and CDR2 YYREEE (reference sequence). Unmatched junction bases numbered 6, after V lost 5 bases and J lost 4 bases. The CDR3 is 14 residues long. Primers for the PCR totalled 60 Vbeta and 13 Jbeta. Repertoires were generated with immunoSEQ multiplex PCR, while TCRdb's copy carries only in-frame clones and drops some. This table has over 150,000 clones, around 82% appearing once. This sequence originates from a boy between 2 and 10 years old in good health and CMV-seronegative. The sample consisted of PBMCs. This rearrangement joins TRBV5-4 to TRBJ2-5, with 9 bases fitting TRBD2. The CDR3 loop reads CASRGGTSPETQYF. The DNA of the CDR3 is TGTGCCAGCAGAGGCGGGACTAGCCCAGAGACCCAGTACTTC.